A selection of T cell receptor beta chains follows, all from one sample in a study of T cell changes during pregnancy in multiple sclerosis. Here immunoSEQ multiplex PCR was the method, and the copy in TCRdb shows in-frame clones only, minus some. The sample gives 35,000 to 45,000 clones, 75% to 95% of which show up once; about 2% is in the top ten. Sequencing used CD4+ T cells from peripheral blood mononuclear cells, obtained after pregnancy. These receptors all come from a female donor in good health, enrolled as a control in a pregnancy study. The CDR3 runs from the conserved cysteine through the conserved F or W. Each record gives: CDR3 length, V gene, clone size, J gene, CDR3 protein. Rows give clone size only sometimes, using once, few, many, or a class for an expanded clone.

12	TRBV6-6	.	TRBJ2-7	CASSFAAGEQYF
16	TRBV19	few	TRBJ2-1	CASSTSGSWTYNEQFF
17	TRBV4-2	.	TRBJ1-2	CASSQDLTGGASYGYTF
11	TRBV9	.	TRBJ2-7	CASSGGVSRGF
15	TRBV7-2	.	TRBJ1-1	CASSSRFRAGTEAFF
14	TRBV6-5	.	TRBJ2-5	CASRRSGGEETQYF
15	TRBV18	few	TRBJ2-1	CASSPSGTSGNEQFF
16	TRBV6-6	.	TRBJ2-3	CASRTTPGLALDTQYF
15	TRBV27	.	TRBJ1-6	CASSLRGAIFSPLHF
13	TRBV28	.	TRBJ2-7	CASRLGARNEQYF
16	TRBV4-3	.	TRBJ2-5	CASSKVAGGPGETQYF
14	TRBV2	.	TRBJ1-1	CASTGDRVNTEAFF
14	TRBV27	.	TRBJ2-3	CASSKSTGDFTQYF
14	TRBV30	.	TRBJ2-3	CAWSVGGGADTQYF
15	TRBV28	.	TRBJ2-7	CASSHLRQASYEQYF
13	TRBV28	.	TRBJ1-5	CASTRDSNQPQHF
13	TRBV28	.	TRBJ2-5	CASTQDRGETQYF
17	TRBV5-4	once	TRBJ1-3	CASSIGGRGFSGNTIYF
14	TRBV6-1	few	TRBJ2-5	CASSYTSGQETQYF
16	TRBV28	.	TRBJ1-3	CASSLRYTGPGNTIYF
12	TRBV19	.	TRBJ2-4	CASPPGEDIQYF
15	TRBV5-4	.	TRBJ2-2	CASSWGSSNTGELFF
13	TRBV7-3	.	TRBJ2-5	CASSLGLGETQYF
14	TRBV19	.	TRBJ1-5	CATRDRIGNQPQHF
20	TRBV2	once	TRBJ2-6	CASSAIIPRAFGKGANVLTF
16	TRBV7-8	.	TRBJ2-6	CASSQRRVSGANVLTF
15	TRBV10-2	.	TRBJ2-3	CASSAASGRTDTQYF
16	TRBV4-2	.	TRBJ2-7	CASSQGRRAKGYEQYF
15	TRBV14	few	TRBJ2-7	CASSQTGLSSYEQYF
13	TRBV27	.	TRBJ1-2	CASSLDRLYGYTF
14	TRBV28	.	TRBJ2-2	CASSQGGNTGELFF
12	TRBV9	.	TRBJ2-2	CASSVGGGELFF
12	TRBV5-1	.	TRBJ2-7	CASSLGEGEQYF
13	TRBV28	.	TRBJ1-2	CAINGGVGYGYTF
15	TRBV9	.	TRBJ2-5	CASSVATGLWETQYF
12	TRBV10-1	few	TRBJ2-1	CASGLAGNEQFF
15	TRBV9	.	TRBJ2-1	CASSVTGTGDNEQFF
14	TRBV7-2	.	TRBJ2-7	CASTWEGGRVEQYF
14	TRBV6-5	.	TRBJ2-1	CASRPGQGYNEQFF
15	TRBV7-9	.	TRBJ1-1	CASTGNRDLHTEAFF
11	TRBV20-1	.	TRBJ1-2	CSARAGYGYTF
17	TRBV9	.	TRBJ2-5	CASSVAEGTGGKETQYF
13	TRBV10-3	.	TRBJ2-7	CAISVSGSYEQYF
15	TRBV6-1	.	TRBJ1-4	CASSEAGQGGEKLFF
19	TRBV7-3	few	TRBJ2-7	CASSSPVGRSGTGGDEQYF
14	TRBV7-2	.	TRBJ2-3	CASSSGLATDTQYF
15	TRBV6-6	.	TRBJ2-7	CASCGSGGGSYEQYF
11	TRBV30	.	TRBJ1-6	CAWSPQTTLHF